These 17 T cell receptor beta chains were all obtained from the same sample, sequenced in a study of T cells in Graves' hyperthyroidism and ophthalmopathy. Using RNA transcripts as the source, TCR beta CDR3 regions were amplified. TCR CDR3 underwent first-round RT-PCR with the HTBI primer set. TCRdb reprocessed the multiplex PCR reads via MiXCR and lists one record per CDR3 protein. Among approximately 620,000 distinct CDR3 sequences listed, 11% to 15% were seen once. The sequenced material came from blood. The origin of the receptors is a woman under 40 with Graves' hyperthyroidism that later progressed to Graves' ophthalmopathy.

This clonotype occurred many times. The CDR3 loop reads CASTPGGGDTQYF. DNA of the CDR3: TGTGCCAGCACCCCAGGGGGGGGTGATACGCAGTATTTT. The chain joins TRBV12-3 or TRBV12-4 to TRBJ2-3; D is possibly TRBD1 or TRBD2 (7 bases each). The CDR3 runs to 13 residues. The ends were cut back, 7 bases at V and 6 bases at J, with 14 bases in the middle.

The V call is TRBV7-2, the J call TRBJ1-1; tentatively, D is TRBD1 (6 bases). Germline V gives CDR1 SGHTA, CDR2 FQGNSA. This CDR3 comprises 14 residues. With 5 bases removed from V and 6 bases from J, the gap between germline ends came to 16 bases. CDR3 sequence (DNA): TGTGCCAGCAGCCCAACCCGACAGGTCTCTGAAGCTTTCTTT. Translation: CASSPTRQVSEAFF.

Many counts were recorded for this clonotype. The chain combines TRBV10-3 with TRBJ2-5, with D perhaps TRBD1 (5 bases). V lost 2 bases, J lost 5 bases, and 12 bases lay in between. This CDR3 contains 14 residues. CDR1 and CDR2 (germline): ENHRY, SYGVKD. CDR3 nucleotides: TGTGCCATCAGTGAGAGGGGCAGCCCTGAGACCCAGTACTTC. Translation gives CAISERGSPETQYF.

This clonotype came up a few times. The chain carries TRBV9 and TRBJ2-2; the D is unclear. Trimming left V 4 bases short and J 2 bases short, with 12 bases between. In germline, CDR1 is SGDLS, CDR2 YYNGEE. The CDR3 has 15 residues. In nucleotides, the CDR3 is TGTGCCAGCAGCCGGGCCTCTCCCAACACCGGGGAGCTGTTTTTT. Its translation is CASSRASPNTGELFF.

The chain links TRBV20-1 to TRBJ2-7; 7 bases are shared with TRBD2. There are 15 residues in the CDR3. The germline V gene encodes CDR1 DFQATT and CDR2 SNEGSKA (reference sequence). Trimming at V came to 6 bases and at J to 1 base, leaving 12 bases not matched to a gene. In DNA form, the CDR3 reads TGCAGTGCGCCTTATGGGAGCGGGGCTTCCTACGAGCAGTACTTC. Encoded protein: CSAPYGSGASYEQYF.

This clonotype was found a few times. The rearrangement joins TRBV19 to TRBJ2-2, with D perhaps matching TRBD1 or TRBD2 (5 bases each). The CDR3 is made up of 14 amino acids. V shed 9 bases and J shed 4 bases, with 15 bases lying between them. CDR1 and CDR2 from the germline V gene are LNHDA and SQIVND (reference sequence). The CDR3 nucleotides read TGTGCCAGCAGAGGGGCCCCCACCACCGGGGAGCTGTTTTTT. It codes for CASRGAPTTGELFF.

This clonotype was picked up many times. The chain is built from TRBV3-1 and TRBJ2-1, with unresolved D. Germline lookup yields CDR1 LGHDT and CDR2 YNNKEL (reference sequence). Trimming cost V 1 base and J 10 bases, with 11 bases left between them. CDR3 size: 13 residues. The CDR3 bases are TGTGCCAGCAGCCAAGCCCCCATTCACGAGCAGTTCTTC. Encoded protein: CASSQAPIHEQFF.

This clonotype was found a few times. Being one base from a much bigger clone, this may be a read error. V gene TRBV28 combines with J gene TRBJ1-1; D remains ambiguous. This CDR3 has 13 residues. Germline V gene data show CDR1 as MDHEN and CDR2 as SYDVKM. V was shortened by 7 bases and J by 1 base, with 10 bases between the two germline ends. In DNA form, the CDR3 reads TGTGCCAGCACCATGCCCGGGAACACTGAAGCTTTCTTT. Its protein product is CASTMPGNTEAFF.

A few counts support this clonotype. The chain employs TRBV2 and TRBJ2-1; a possible D gene is TRBD2 (7 bases). The CDR3 runs 15 residues. Trimming removed 4 bases at V and 3 bases at J, with 13 bases between. CDR1 and CDR2 from the germline V gene are SNHLY and FYNNEI. DNA for the CDR3: TGTGCCAGCAGTGCCAGCGGGGACAACTACAATGAGCAGTTCTTC. This codes for CASSASGDNYNEQFF. Based on the CDR3 plus reference TRBV2 and TRBJ2-1, the full variable domain is EPEVTQTPSHQVTQMGQEVILRCVPISNHLYFYWYRQILGQKVEFLVSFYNNEISEKSEIFDDQFSVERPDGSNFTLKIRSTKLEDSAMYFCASSASGDNYNEQFFGPGTRLTVL.

This clonotype was seen repeatedly, ten times or more. This chain connects TRBV5-1 to TRBJ1-6, with a tentative D call TRBD1 (5 bases). The CDR3 consists of 15 residues. Per germline, CDR1 SGHRS and CDR2 YFSETQ. V dropped 0 bases and J dropped 7 bases, with 11 bases sitting between them. The CDR3 DNA reads TGCGCCAGCAGCTTGGAGGCGGGGGGGAATTCACCCCTCCACTTT. Translating gives CASSLEAGGNSPLHF.

Many counts were recorded for this clonotype. No DNA is shown, since the ends of the CDR3 on it are uncertain; the CDR3 is the one TCRdb lists. The chain uses TRBV27 and TRBJ2-2; TRBD2, the table's D call, lacks a check against the DNA. Germline-derived CDR1 and CDR2 are MNHEY and SMNVEV (reference sequence). Including both end residues, the CDR3 is 17 amino acids long. CDR3: CASSLSFGAVRAGELFF.

V is TRBV5-1 and J is TRBJ1-2; TRBD1 is a possible D gene (6 bases). V dropped 0 bases and J dropped 5 bases, with 11 bases sitting between them. Germline CDR1 is SGHRS and CDR2 is YFSETQ. The CDR3 runs to 14 residues. The CDR3 loop is CASSLGQEDYGYTF. In DNA form, the CDR3 reads TGCGCCAGCAGCTTGGGACAGGAAGATTATGGCTACACCTTC.

This clonotype was seen a handful of times. The V call is TRBV7-9, the J call TRBJ2-1, with D perhaps matching TRBD2 (6 bases). Germline V gene sequence: CDR1 SEHNR, CDR2 FQNEAQ (reference sequence). There are 14 residues in the CDR3. The V end lost 4 bases, the J end lost 6 bases, and 13 bases lay between the germline ends. In DNA, the CDR3 is TGTGCCAGCAGCTATGGGGACTCAATCAATGAGCAGTTCTTC. Its translation is CASSYGDSINEQFF.

The sample holds a few counts of this clonotype. The chain carries TRBV12-5 and TRBJ1-2; 9 bases fit TRBD1. J lost 8 bases, V lost 1 base, and 8 bases had no gene match. This CDR3 is 15 amino acids long. The germline V gene encodes CDR1 LGHNT and CDR2 FRNRAP. The CDR3 is CASGLGTGAPVGYTF. The CDR3 bases are TGTGCTAGTGGTTTGGGGACAGGGGCACCGGTAGGCTACACCTTC.

The CDR3 region is CASSLGTGQTNYGYTF. Written as DNA, the CDR3 is TGTGCCAGCAGCTTGGGGACAGGCCAAACTAACTATGGCTACACCTTC. This chain links TRBV7-9 with TRBJ1-2; the match to TRBD1 covers 8 bases. Germline values: CDR1 SEHNR, CDR2 FQNEAQ (reference sequence). After removal of 3 bases from V and 0 bases from J, the junction contained 6 bases not matched to a gene. The CDR3 has 16 amino acids.

In this sample, this clonotype turned up many times. This sequence joins TRBV7-8 and TRBJ2-7; 9 positions match TRBD1. The junction had 4 bases not matched to a gene; V was cut back by 1 base and J by 0 bases. This CDR3 is built from 16 residues. Germline-derived CDR1 and CDR2 are SGHVS and FQNEAQ. CDR3 amino acids: CASSLGGTGLSYEQYF. CDR3 nucleotides: TGTGCCAGCAGCTTAGGGGGGACAGGGCTCTCCTACGAGCAGTACTTC.

The sample holds many counts of this clonotype. The rearrangement joins TRBV7-9 to TRBJ2-1, with 8 bases lining up with TRBD2. This CDR3 has 17 residues. CDR1 is SEHNR, CDR2 FQNEAQ, per germline (reference sequence). The junction had 9 bases not matched to a gene; V was cut back by 5 bases and J by 0 bases. DNA for the CDR3: TGTGCCAGCAGCCCCATTAGCGGGACGAGCTCCTACAATGAGCAGTTCTTC. Encoded protein: CASSPISGTSSYNEQFF.